The 25 T cell receptor beta chains given below trace back to one sample, sequenced in a study of long-term antiretroviral therapy in people with HIV. This was the immunoSEQ v3.0 assay at survey level. The table came from immunoSEQ multiplex PCR; TCRdb's copy has only in-frame clones and leaves some out. The sample yields about 31,000 clones, roughly 80% seen once. This specimen consisted of unsorted PBMCs, obtained 1.9 years after starting antiretroviral therapy. These receptors all stem from a man younger than 35 with HIV.

This clone occurred a few times. The V gene is TRBV19, the J gene TRBJ1-5; D gene ambiguous. The CDR3 extends over 13 amino acids. The V and J ends lost 7 bases and 9 bases respectively, with 16 bases between them. The germline V gene has CDR1 LNHDA and CDR2 SQIVND (reference sequence). CDR3: CASKGQDVVPQHF. CDR3 DNA: TGTGCCAGTAAGGGCCAGGACGTAGTGCCCCAGCATTTT.

This clone was recorded only once. Here the CDR3 reads CASSEGAGTYNEQFF. The CDR3 nucleotides read TGTGCCAGCAGTGAAGGAGCGGGGACCTACAATGAGCAGTTCTTC. V usage is TRBV6-1 and J usage is TRBJ2-1, with TRBD2 identical over 7 bases. The V gene end was trimmed by 1 base and the J gene end by 2 bases; junction bases not matched to a gene: 2. Germline V gene lookup returns CDR1 MNHNS and CDR2 SASEGT. The CDR3 has 15 residues.

The chain recombines TRBV7-9 with TRBJ2-7; D might be TRBD1 or TRBD2, each matching 5 bases. Trimming removed 5 bases from V and 3 bases from J, with 8 bases in between. The CDR3 totals 12 residues. CDR1 SEHNR and CDR2 FQNEAQ come from the germline V gene (reference sequence). The DNA of the CDR3 is TGTGCCAGCAGCGGGACCCTCTACGAGCAGTACGTC. It is translated as CASSGTLYEQYV.

The rearrangement links TRBV6-5 to TRBJ2-1; tentative D call: TRBD2 (5 bases). The CDR3 is made up of 15 amino acids. V was cut by 0 bases and J by 12 bases, with 18 bases left in between. Looked up from germline, CDR1 is MNHEY and CDR2 is SVGAGI. The CDR3 coding sequence is TGTGCCAGCAGTTACTCGCTGGGCCGGGGAAACGGGCAGTTCTTC. Its protein product is CASSYSLGRGNGQFF.

The chain joins TRBV30 to TRBJ2-3; tentatively, D is TRBD1 or TRBD2 (6 bases each). This CDR3 spans 17 amino acids. Germline values: CDR1 GTSNPN, CDR2 SVGIG (reference sequence). V dropped 2 bases and J dropped 4 bases, with 22 bases sitting between them. The CDR3 coding sequence is TGTGCCTGGAGTCGTACCTCGACTGGGGGGCGGCCAGATACGCAGTATTTT. This translates into CAWSRTSTGGRPDTQYF.

This rearrangement joins TRBV7-9 to TRBJ1-3; no reliable D call. Trimming stripped 6 bases from V and 2 bases from J, with 17 bases between. Germline CDR1 reads SEHNR; CDR2 reads FQNEAQ (reference sequence). This CDR3 has 16 amino acids. Written as DNA, the CDR3 is TGTGCCAGCAGTTTGGGCGCAGGACTAGCTGGAAACACCATATATTTT. It is translated as CASSLGAGLAGNTIYF.

V and J are TRBV5-1 and TRBJ1-1, with a weak D call TRBD1 (5 bases). There are 15 residues in the CDR3. V shed 0 bases and J shed 4 bases, with 13 bases lying between them. Germline V gene lookup returns CDR1 SGHRS and CDR2 YFSETQ. This CDR3 is CASSLDSQGLTEAFF. The CDR3 DNA is TGCGCCAGCAGCTTGGATTCTCAGGGTCTCACTGAAGCTTTCTTT.

The rearrangement uses TRBV4-2 and TRBJ2-5; 7 positions agree with TRBD2. CDR3 length equals 16 residues. The germline CDR1 and CDR2 sequences are LGHNA and YNFKEQ. V was clipped by 2 bases and J by 4 bases; unmatched bases: 10. The CDR3 is CASSQSPAGPRETQYF. In DNA form, the CDR3 reads TGTGCCAGCAGCCAAAGTCCAGCGGGGCCGAGAGAGACCCAGTACTTC.

V gene TRBV21-1 combines with J gene TRBJ1-2; the table names TRBD1, a call not compared with the DNA. TRBV21-1 constitutes a pseudogene. The CDR3 extends over 10 amino acids. The CDR3 is CASSPSGNTF. The DNA for the CDR3 is TGTGCCAGCAGTCCCTCAGGGAACACCTTC.

The chain combines TRBV6-1 with TRBJ2-2; TRBD1 matches 8 bases. CDR1 and CDR2 from the germline V gene are MNHNS and SASEGT. The V gene end was trimmed by 3 bases and the J gene end by 5 bases; junction bases not matched to a gene: 2. This CDR3 region has 14 residues. CDR3 nucleotides: TGTGCCAGCAGTGAGAACAGGGGGACCGGGGAGCTGTTTTTT. Translated: CASSENRGTGELFF.

This chain connects TRBV5-5 to TRBJ1-3; D gene unclear. Trimming cost V 1 base and J 1 base, with 12 bases left between them. The CDR3 totals 16 residues. Germline CDR1 and CDR2: SGHKS and YYEKEE (reference sequence). The CDR3 DNA sequence: TGTGCCAGCAGCTTGTTCCCGGGAGGTTCTGGAAACACCATATATTTT. Its protein is CASSLFPGGSGNTIYF.

For this clone: A read error may account for a junction end that differs from germline. DNA for the CDR3: TGTGCCAGCAGTTGGGACACCGAAGCTTTCTTT. Amino acids: CASSWDTEAFF. The chain combines TRBV2 with TRBJ1-1, with D possibly matching TRBD1 (6 bases). In germline, CDR1 is SNHLY, CDR2 FYNNEI. CDR3 length equals 11 residues. Combining the CDR3 with reference TRBV2 and TRBJ1-1 gives the whole variable domain EPEVTQTPSHQVTQMGQEVILRCVPISNHLYFYWYRQILGQKVEFLVSFYNNEISEKSEIFDDQFSVERPDGSNFTLKIRSTKLEDSAMYFCASSWDTEAFFGQGTRLTVV.

The rearrangement links TRBV6-4 to TRBJ2-1, with D tentatively TRBD2 (5 bases). The germline CDR1 and CDR2 sequences are MRHNA and SNTAGT. The CDR3 runs 16 residues. Trimming took off 0 bases at V and 2 bases at J, with 11 bases between the two ends. The CDR3 nucleotides read TGTGCCAGCAGTGACTCCTTGAGGGTGCCCTACAATGAGCAGTTCTTC. It is translated as CASSDSLRVPYNEQFF.

This sequence joins TRBV5-1 and TRBJ2-2, with 7 bases lining up with TRBD1. The length of the CDR3 is 16 residues. In germline, CDR1 is SGHRS, CDR2 YFSETQ. J gave up 1 base and V 4 bases, and 7 bases lay outside the gene matches. CDR3 region: CASSVAGTVNTGELFF. CDR3 DNA sequence: TGCGCCAGCAGCGTAGCCGGGACAGTGAACACCGGGGAGCTGTTTTTT.

This chain links TRBV5-6 with TRBJ2-1; 14 positions agree with TRBD2. There are 19 residues in the CDR3. Looked up from germline, CDR1 is SGHDT and CDR2 is YYEEEE. V was pared by 3 bases and J by 1 base, with 9 bases of the junction left unmatched. The CDR3 DNA reads as TGTGCCAGCAGCTCTCCGGGACTAGCGGGGGCAACTTCCTACAATGAGCAGTTCTTC. It translates to CASSSPGLAGATSYNEQFF.

The rearrangement joins TRBV6-6 to TRBJ1-2, with a tentative D call TRBD1 (5 bases). The CDR3 totals 13 residues. Trimming cost V 10 bases and J 2 bases, with 14 bases left between them. Germline lookup yields CDR1 MNHNY and CDR2 SVGAGI (reference sequence). CDR3 region: CAISAGANYGYTF. The CDR3 DNA follows: TGTGCCATCAGCGCCGGGGCCAACTATGGCTACACCTTC.

This clone has only one observation. CDR3 residues: CASRRGITEAFF. The CDR3 nucleotides are TGCGCCAGCAGGAGAGGGATCACTGAAGCTTTCTTT. The chain is built from TRBV10-2 and TRBJ1-1; unclear D gene. V was pared by 6 bases and J by 4 bases, with 9 bases between. This CDR3 comprises 12 residues. CDR1 is WSHSY, CDR2 SAAADI, per germline.

The chain links TRBV18 to TRBJ2-4; a possible D gene is TRBD2 (6 bases). Germline lookup yields CDR1 KGHSH and CDR2 LQKENI. CDR3 length equals 15 residues. The germline V and J ends were trimmed by 3 bases and 0 bases, with 9 bases remaining between them. The CDR3 DNA follows: TGTGCCAGCTCACCGCGCGGGAAAGCCAAAAACATTCAGTACTTC. Its protein product is CASSPRGKAKNIQYF.

The rearrangement joins TRBV11-3 to TRBJ2-3; D is ambiguous. Deletions cut 5 bases from V and 5 bases from J, with 11 bases between. The CDR3 extends over 13 amino acids. Germline V CDR1 and CDR2: SGHNT, YENEEA. CDR3 bases: TGTGCCAGCAGCCAAACTCACGGAGATACGCAGTATTTT. This codes for CASSQTHGDTQYF.

This clone was recorded a few times. The genes are TRBV7-9 and TRBJ2-1; 7 bases agree with TRBD1. CDR1 SEHNR and CDR2 FQNEAQ come from the germline V gene (reference sequence). The junction had 15 bases not matched to a gene; V was cut back by 10 bases and J by 0 bases. This CDR3 comprises 17 residues. CDR3 loop: CAKKEEDREYSYNEQFF. In nucleotides, the CDR3 is TGTGCCAAAAAGGAGGAAGACAGGGAATACTCCTACAATGAGCAGTTCTTC.

The J gene is TRBJ1-3, the V gene TRBV15, with TRBD1 as a possible D gene (6 bases). V lost 1 base and J lost 2, with 12 bases in between. The CDR3 length is 16 residues. Germline assignment: CDR1 LNHNV and CDR2 YYDKDF (reference sequence). The CDR3 spells CATSRGAGAAGNTIYF. The CDR3 DNA is TGTGCCACCAGCAGAGGGGCAGGGGCCGCTGGAAACACCATATATTTT.

The DNA of the CDR3 is TGTGCCAGTAGTAGACAGGGTAGGAGAGAAAAACTGTTTTTT. This encodes CASSRQGRREKLFF. The chain is built from TRBV19 and TRBJ1-4, with TRBD1 identical over 7 bases. Germline-derived CDR1 and CDR2 are LNHDA and SQIVND (reference sequence). Trimming at V came to 4 bases and at J to 8 bases, leaving 7 bases not matched to a gene. CDR3 length: 14 residues.

The chain uses TRBV2 and TRBJ2-1, with 7 bases lining up with TRBD2. V shed 5 bases and J 3 bases; nucleotides not matched to a gene: 4. This CDR3 spans 14 amino acids. Germline V gene lookup returns CDR1 SNHLY and CDR2 FYNNEI. The DNA of the CDR3 is TGTGCCAGCAGTCGGGACTACGGCTACAATGAGCAGTTCTTC. Encoded protein: CASSRDYGYNEQFF.

The J gene is TRBJ2-6, the V gene TRBV9; possible D gene TRBD1, 6 bases. The CDR3 is 14 amino acids. The V and J ends lost 6 bases and 3 bases respectively, with 10 bases between them. Germline V gene lookup returns CDR1 SGDLS and CDR2 YYNGEE. The CDR3: CASTLDSGANVLTF. CDR3 nucleotides: TGTGCCAGCACCTTGGACAGTGGGGCCAACGTCCTGACTTTC.

The chain carries TRBV29-1 and TRBJ2-3; D gene ambiguous. V lost 1 base and J 4 bases, leaving 3 bases between the germline ends. The CDR3 loop spans 11 amino acids. The germline V gene encodes CDR1 SQVTM and CDR2 ANQGSEA. The CDR3 reads CSVEGADTQYF. The CDR3 bases are TGCAGCGTTGAAGGGGCAGATACGCAGTATTTT.